The TCR beta chain described here comes from a study of human T cells and chemical hapten exposure. About the study: A 2 cm by 2 cm inner upper arm patch received 2% DPC for sensitization.

The CDR3 has 15 residues. Germline CDR1 MGHRA, CDR2 YSYEKL. Trimming took 0 bases from V and 6 from J, leaving 13 bases between them. This sample's time point: patch test 1, 2 weeks after DPC sensitization. The sample's treatment: therapeutic diphenylcyclopropenone sensitization with weekly scalp DPC. From the RACE reads, TCRdb called clonotypes with MiXCR, one entry per CDR3 protein. The sample consists of tens of thousands of distinct CDR3 sequences, around 30% of them appearing once. The chain employs TRBV4-1 and TRBJ2-3; possibly TRBD2 for D (5 bases). The material was whole blood, obtained in connection with sensitization to the hapten diphenylcyclopropenone (DPC). The TCR comes from a man aged 40-55 years with alopecia areata. Some clones in this sample may be carry-over from other donors' samples. The CDR3 nucleotides are TGCGCCAGCAGCCAAGATCGGCGGGTCGGGGATACGCAGTATTTT. Translating gives CASSQDRRVGDTQYF.